This T cell receptor (beta chain) was sequenced for a study of patients and donors after allogeneic stem cell transplantation. TCRdb reprocessed the RT-PCR reads via MiXCR and lists one record per CDR3 protein. The sample lists 80,000 to 90,000 distinct CDR3 sequences; roughly 43% were seen once. V lost 4 bases to trimming and J lost 10 bases, with 13 bases between them. The CDR3 extends over 12 amino acids. CDR1 is SQVTM and CDR2 is ANQGSEA in the germline V gene. The J gene is TRBJ1-4, the V gene TRBV29-1; D gene unclear. Sequences were obtained from blood, either unsorted or a sorted T cell fraction (not recorded which). This clonotype was obtained from a human donor who was either an allogeneic HSCT recipient or a stem cell or donor lymphocyte infusion donor (not recorded which). It is not recorded whose cells these are; they may come from a transplant donor. The CDR3 DNA is TGCAGCGTTGGTAGTCTGGCAGGAAAACTGTTTTTT. Its protein product is CSVGSLAGKLFF. The full variable domain, in which reference TRBV29-1 and TRBJ1-4 provide the parts outside the CDR3, is SAVISQKPSRDICQRGTSLTIQCQVDSQVTMMFWYRQQPGQSLTLIATANQGSEATYESGFVIDKFPISRPNLTFSTLTVSNMSPEDSSIYLCSVGSLAGKLFFGSGTQLSVL.